The rows below give T cell receptor beta chains drawn from one sample of a study of blood T cell repertoires in COVID-19. The method was immunoSEQ multiplex PCR; TCRdb's version includes in-frame clones alone and lacks a portion of them. The data hold around 270,000 clones, with around nine tenths observed a single time. Sequenced sample: peripheral blood. These receptors were collected from a man in his forties with acute or convalescent COVID-19. CDR3s include the opening cysteine and the closing phenylalanine or tryptophan. A D gene is named only where the DNA matches it firmly. Clone size is shown for a subset of rows, as once, few, many or a class of expanded clone.

j_call	d_call	clone_size	v_call	cdr3_nt	cdr3_aa
TRBJ1-1	-	-	TRBV7-3	TGTGCCAGCAGGGAACGGGTGTACACTGAAGCTTTCTTT	CASRERVYTEAFF
TRBJ1-2	-	-	TRBV6-5	TGTGCCAGCAGTTACCCGGGGGGGTATGGCTACACCTTC	CASSYPGGYGYTF
TRBJ1-2	-	-	TRBV5-6	TGTGCCAGCAGCTTGTATCTGGGGGCGCGGGGCTACACCTTC	CASSLYLGARGYTF
TRBJ2-7	TRBD2	-	TRBV6-5	TGTGCCAGCAGGACTAGCGAGGCCTACGAGCAGTACTTC	CASRTSEAYEQYF
TRBJ2-7	-	-	TRBV27	TGTGCCAGCAGTTTCCGGTCGCCGGGTCGCGGGAACGAGCAGTACTTC	CASSFRSPGRGNEQYF
TRBJ2-2	-	-	TRBV6-6	TGTGCCAGCAGTGTACAGGGATCCGGGGAGCTGTTTTTT	CASSVQGSGELFF
TRBJ1-6	TRBD1	-	TRBV5-4	TGTGCCAGCAGCTGGGGGGCAGGGGGCGACGGATCACCCCTCCACTTT	CASSWGAGGDGSPLHF
TRBJ1-3	-	-	TRBV5-1	TGCGCCAGCAGCCCGCAGGGGACCTCTGGAAACACCATATATTTT	CASSPQGTSGNTIYF
TRBJ1-2	-	-	TRBV7-2	TGTGCCAGCAGCTTAGCAGCCAACTATGGCTACACCTTC	CASSLAANYGYTF
TRBJ1-2	TRBD1	-	TRBV28	TGTGCCAGCGGACCACCGGGACAGGGATTATTGGGCTACACCTTC	CASGPPGQGLLGYTF
TRBJ1-1	TRBD1	-	TRBV15	TGTGCCACTAGACAGGGCCTGAACACTGAAGCTTTCTTT	CATRQGLNTEAFF
TRBJ1-1	-	-	TRBV5-1	TGCGCCAGCAGTCTGGTAAGGAGCACTGAAGCTTTCTTT	CASSLVRSTEAFF
TRBJ1-2	-	-	TRBV20-1	TGCAGTGTGCCAAGGACGGGGGGCTACACCTTC	CSVPRTGGYTF
TRBJ1-6	TRBD1	-	TRBV18	TGTGCCAGCTCCCCCGACAGGGGGAAGTCACCCCTCCACTTT	CASSPDRGKSPLHF
TRBJ2-6	-	-	TRBV5-1	TGCGCCAGCACCTTTTATAACTCTGGGGCCAACGTCCTGACTTTC	CASTFYNSGANVLTF
TRBJ2-1	-	-	TRBV2	TGTGCCAGCAGTGTCATCTACAATGAGCAGTTCTTC	CASSVIYNEQFF
TRBJ2-3	TRBD2	-	TRBV12-5	TGTGCTAGTGGCTACGGCAGGGCGGGGGTTAGTGATACGCAGTATTTT	CASGYGRAGVSDTQYF
TRBJ2-3	-	-	TRBV18	TGTGCCAGCTCACCCGGACTTGATACGCAGTATTTT	CASSPGLDTQYF
TRBJ1-1	-	-	TRBV3-1/TRBV3-2	TGTGCCAGCAGCCAGTTTCAGGGGCGGAGGACTGAAGCTTTCTTT	CASSQFQGRRTEAFF
TRBJ2-3	-	-	TRBV7-2	TGTGCCAGCAGCTTGATCTTAGTTAGCACAGATACGCAGTATTTT	CASSLILVSTDTQYF
TRBJ1-2	-	-	TRBV6-1	TGTGCCAGCAGTGAAGCGCCCCCACAGCTTTCTATGATGGGCTACACCTTC	CASSEAPPQLSMMGYTF
TRBJ1-3	-	-	TRBV5-1	TGCGCCAGCAGCTTGGTCGGCAGGGGAAACACCATATATTTT	CASSLVGRGNTIYF
TRBJ2-2	TRBD1	-	TRBV12-5	TGTGCTAGTGGTCCGGGACAGGGGGGCACCGGGGAGCTGTTTTTT	CASGPGQGGTGELFF
TRBJ1-5	-	-	TRBV18	TGTGCCAGCTCACCACTATCGGGGGATCAGCCCCAGCATTTT	CASSPLSGDQPQHF
TRBJ2-5	-	-	TRBV2	TGTGCCAGCAAGGAGGGGGCGAGAGAGACCCAGTACTTC	CASKEGARETQYF
TRBJ1-5	TRBD1	-	TRBV3-1/TRBV3-2	TGTGCCAGCAGCCAATCGACAGGGGTTATTCAGCCCCAGCATTTT	CASSQSTGVIQPQHF
TRBJ1-1	TRBD1	-	TRBV7-2	TGTGCCAGCAGCTTTGTACAGGGGTGGACTGAAGCTTTCTTT	CASSFVQGWTEAFF
TRBJ2-1	-	few	TRBV5-4	TGTGCCAGCAGCCTCGGGGGGCGGGGTAATGAGCAGTTCTTC	CASSLGGRGNEQFF
TRBJ1-4	-	-	TRBV5-1	TGCGCCAGCAGCTTGAGTAGTACTAATGAAAAACTGTTTTTT	CASSLSSTNEKLFF
TRBJ2-2	-	-	TRBV11-2	TGTGCCAGCAGCCCCCACCTTGCGGACGGGGAGCTGTTTTTT	CASSPHLADGELFF
TRBJ2-7	TRBD1	-	TRBV7-6	TGTGCCAGCAGCTTAACAGGGGGCCTGGGCGAGCAGTACTTC	CASSLTGGLGEQYF
TRBJ2-3	TRBD2	-	TRBV6-5	TGTGCCAGCAGTTTGACTAGCGGGGGCACAGATACGCAGTATTTT	CASSLTSGGTDTQYF
TRBJ1-1	-	once	TRBV7-9	TGTGCCAGCACCCTTACTCGGTCTGAAGCTTTCTTT	CASTLTRSEAFF
TRBJ2-3	-	-	TRBV29-1	TGCAGCGTTTACGTTCCCGGTAGCACAGATACGCAGTATTTT	CSVYVPGSTDTQYF
TRBJ2-5	-	-	TRBV29-1	TGCAGTGTCCGGACAGATCAAGAGACCCAGTACTTC	CSVRTDQETQYF
TRBJ1-5	-	-	TRBV24-1	TGTGCCACCAGTGCCTCCCAGGATTATAGCAATCAGCCCCAGCATTTT	CATSASQDYSNQPQHF
TRBJ1-6	-	-	TRBV3-1/TRBV3-2	TGTGCCAGCATCTCCCGGGGTAATAATTCACCCCTCCACTTT	CASISRGNNSPLHF
TRBJ1-5	-	once	TRBV5-6	TGTGCCAGCAGCTTGGACAGAGAACAGCCCCAGCATTTT	CASSLDREQPQHF
TRBJ2-7	-	-	TRBV6-1	TGTGCCAGCAGTGAAGCGGGGGCTTCCTACGAGCAGTACTTC	CASSEAGASYEQYF
TRBJ2-7	TRBD1	-	TRBV30	TGTGCCTGGAGTGTAAAGGGGGCCTCCTACGAGCAGTACTTC	CAWSVKGASYEQYF
TRBJ1-4	TRBD1	once	TRBV2	TGTGCCAGCAAGTTGGGACAGGGGAATGAAAAACTGTTTTTT	CASKLGQGNEKLFF
TRBJ1-1	-	-	TRBV18	TGTGCCAGCTCACCAGACAGAGGCGCTGAAGCTTTCTTT	CASSPDRGAEAFF